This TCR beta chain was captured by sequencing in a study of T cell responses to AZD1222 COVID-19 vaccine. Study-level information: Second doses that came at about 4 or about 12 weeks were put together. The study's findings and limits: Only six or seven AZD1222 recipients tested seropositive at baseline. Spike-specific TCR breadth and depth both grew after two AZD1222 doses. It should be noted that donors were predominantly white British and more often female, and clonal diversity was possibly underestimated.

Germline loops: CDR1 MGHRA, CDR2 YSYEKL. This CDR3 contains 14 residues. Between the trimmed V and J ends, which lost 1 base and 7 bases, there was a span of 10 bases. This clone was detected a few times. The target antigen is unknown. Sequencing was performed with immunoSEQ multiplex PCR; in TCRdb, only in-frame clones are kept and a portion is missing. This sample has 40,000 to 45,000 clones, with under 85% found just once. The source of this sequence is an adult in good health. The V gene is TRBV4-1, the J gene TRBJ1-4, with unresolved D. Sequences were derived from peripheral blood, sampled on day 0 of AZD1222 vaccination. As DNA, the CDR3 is TGCGCCAGCAGCCAAGCACCCATTGGTGAAAAACTGTTTTTT. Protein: CASSQAPIGEKLFF.